One T cell receptor (beta chain) is described in this entry. These data are taken from a study of blood T cell repertoires in COVID-19. Study context: Spain, Italy and the United States supplied samples that represented acute and convalescent COVID-19.

This CDR3 region has 13 residues. Germline values: CDR1 SNHLY, CDR2 FYNNEI. Trimming removed 8 bases at V and 2 bases at J, with 12 bases between. Study processing details: The assay estimated nucleated cells by amplifying reference gene primers. TCRdb's table, derived via immunoSEQ multiplex PCR, lists solely in-frame clones and lacks some. V and J calls and clone size come straight from that table; D and trimming were deduced from the DNA. The table shows roughly 40,000 clones, with approximately 86% occurring only once. The sample consisted of peripheral blood. The clonotype was recovered from a woman aged 80 or over with acute or convalescent COVID-19. The genes are TRBV2 and TRBJ2-5; D ambiguous. CDR3 coding DNA: TGTGCCAGCGATTTGATACAGCAAGAGACCCAGTACTTC. Amino acid sequence: CASDLIQQETQYF.